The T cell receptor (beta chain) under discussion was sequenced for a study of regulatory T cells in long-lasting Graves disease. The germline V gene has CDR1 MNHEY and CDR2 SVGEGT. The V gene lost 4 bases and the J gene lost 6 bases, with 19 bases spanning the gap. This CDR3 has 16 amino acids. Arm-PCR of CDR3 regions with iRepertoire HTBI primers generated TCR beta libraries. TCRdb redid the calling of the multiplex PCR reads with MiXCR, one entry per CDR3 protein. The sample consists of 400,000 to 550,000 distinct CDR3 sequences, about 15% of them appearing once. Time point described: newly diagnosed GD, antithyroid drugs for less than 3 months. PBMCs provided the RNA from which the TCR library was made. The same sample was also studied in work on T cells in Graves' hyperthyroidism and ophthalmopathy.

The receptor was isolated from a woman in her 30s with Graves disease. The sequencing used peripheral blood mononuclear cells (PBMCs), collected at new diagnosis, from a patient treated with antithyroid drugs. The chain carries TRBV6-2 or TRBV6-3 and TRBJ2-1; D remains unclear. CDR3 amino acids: CASSFTGPRGTNEQFF. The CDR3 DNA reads TGTGCCAGCAGTTTCACCGGGCCCCGAGGTACCAATGAGCAGTTCTTC.